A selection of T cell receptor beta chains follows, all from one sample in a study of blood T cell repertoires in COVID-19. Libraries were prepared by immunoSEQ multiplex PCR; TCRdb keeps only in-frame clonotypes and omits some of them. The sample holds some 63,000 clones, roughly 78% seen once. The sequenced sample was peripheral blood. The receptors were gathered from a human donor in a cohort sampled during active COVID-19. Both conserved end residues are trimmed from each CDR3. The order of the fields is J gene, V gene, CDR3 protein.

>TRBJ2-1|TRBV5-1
ASSSHVGLAAYNEQF
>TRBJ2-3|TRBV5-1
ASSLREAPDTQY
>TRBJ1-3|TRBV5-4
ASSLGPRQGAGNTIY
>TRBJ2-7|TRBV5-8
ASSPRTVSSYEQY
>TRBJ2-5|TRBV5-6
ASSARELAAFFGETQY
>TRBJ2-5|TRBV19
ASSITSGSMETQY
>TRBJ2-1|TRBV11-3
ASSYIPGNEQF
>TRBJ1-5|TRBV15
ATSRAYYSDSDHQPQH
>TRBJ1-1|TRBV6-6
ASRPGLVPEAF
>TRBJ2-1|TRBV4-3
ASSQEGLAGDNEQF
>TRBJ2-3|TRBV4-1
ASSQEPSGASTDTQY
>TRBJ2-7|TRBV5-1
ASSSSGLAGLEQY
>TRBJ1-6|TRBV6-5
ASSYSIGGTNSPLH
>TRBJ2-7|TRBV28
ASSFAGGSYEQY
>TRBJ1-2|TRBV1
TSRDNGQANYGYT
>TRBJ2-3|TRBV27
ASTFGTSGLDTQY
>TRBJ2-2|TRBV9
ASSLRLGTVRNTGELF
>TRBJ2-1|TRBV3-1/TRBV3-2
ASSVRGGHQF
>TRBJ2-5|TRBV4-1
ASSQGTSEGETQY
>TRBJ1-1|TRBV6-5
ASSYDRGSTEAF
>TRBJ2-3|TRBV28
ASSSRGGSTDTQY
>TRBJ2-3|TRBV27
ASRPYSGLAGGSTDTQY
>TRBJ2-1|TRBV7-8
ASSPTRTSGSINEQF
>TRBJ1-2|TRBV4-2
ASSQNQGDYGYT
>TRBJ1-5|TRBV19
ASSISGGSNQPQH
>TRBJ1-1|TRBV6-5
ASSWGSGGATEAF
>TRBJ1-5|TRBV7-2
ASSRSRNQPQH
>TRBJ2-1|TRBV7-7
ASSTLTSGGYNEQF
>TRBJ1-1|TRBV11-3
ASSNRQALGTEAF
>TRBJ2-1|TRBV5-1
ASSFAPRGEQF
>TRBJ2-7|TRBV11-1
ASSRAGGGEQY
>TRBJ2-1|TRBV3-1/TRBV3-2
ASSQYIASEQF
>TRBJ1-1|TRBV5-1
ASSLAGVGTEAF
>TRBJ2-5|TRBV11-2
ASRAPGLAGSETQY
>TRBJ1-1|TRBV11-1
ASSPAFGQAAEAF
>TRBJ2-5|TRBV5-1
ASSLYSRETQY
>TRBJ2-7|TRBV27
ASSLSPSGRASEQY
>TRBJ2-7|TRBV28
ASSDFAYEQY
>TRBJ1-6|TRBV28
ASSLPTGMGSPLH